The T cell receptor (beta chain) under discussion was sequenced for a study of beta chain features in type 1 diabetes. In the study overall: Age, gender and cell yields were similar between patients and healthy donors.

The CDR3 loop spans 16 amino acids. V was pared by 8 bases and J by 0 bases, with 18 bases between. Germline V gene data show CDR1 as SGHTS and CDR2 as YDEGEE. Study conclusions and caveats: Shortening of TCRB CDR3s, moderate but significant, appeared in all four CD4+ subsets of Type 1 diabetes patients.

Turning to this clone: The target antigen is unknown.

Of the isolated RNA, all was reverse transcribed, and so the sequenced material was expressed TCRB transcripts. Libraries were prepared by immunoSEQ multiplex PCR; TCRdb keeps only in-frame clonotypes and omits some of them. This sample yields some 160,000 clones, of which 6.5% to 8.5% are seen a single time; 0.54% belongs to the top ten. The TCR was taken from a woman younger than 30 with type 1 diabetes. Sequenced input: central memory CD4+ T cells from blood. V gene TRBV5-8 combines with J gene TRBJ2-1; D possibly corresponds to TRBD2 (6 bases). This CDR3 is CARTGTQASSYNEQFF. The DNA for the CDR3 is TGTGCCAGGACCGGGACTCAGGCAAGCTCCTACAATGAGCAGTTCTTC.